This T cell receptor (beta chain) was found in a study of spatial heterogeneity in lung cancer. About the study: Alpha-chain sequences were consistently detected less often than beta-chain sequences. The average appearance count of each unique TCR and UMI combination in raw reads was more than ten.

The germline V and J ends were trimmed by 0 bases and 7 bases, with 16 bases remaining between them. Germline CDR1 reads MGHRA; CDR2 reads YSYEKL. The CDR3 is made up of 17 amino acids. Every TCR cDNA molecule bore a unique molecular identifier. Via MiXCR, TCRdb re-called the 5' RACE reads, giving one row per CDR3 protein. This table holds around 4,400 distinct CDR3 sequences, 20% to 25% found once. On this clonotype itself: The library was designed around alpha chains, so this beta chain is a stray read whose abundance carries little weight.

Time point in this sample: sample taken at primary tumor resection. No cell sorting; template was whole RNA from tumor, lung tissue or PBMC. A total of some 70 untreated early-stage non-small cell lung cancer patients served as donors. The chain is built from TRBV4-1 and TRBJ1-6; D perhaps matches TRBD1 (6 bases). The receptor's source is a female donor with early-stage non-small cell lung cancer. The source was normal lung tissue next to the tumor, collected at surgery. Written as DNA, the CDR3 is TGCGCCAGCAGCCAAGAGATGTTCCGGACAGCAAATTCACCCCTCCACTTT. Translating gives CASSQEMFRTANSPLHF.